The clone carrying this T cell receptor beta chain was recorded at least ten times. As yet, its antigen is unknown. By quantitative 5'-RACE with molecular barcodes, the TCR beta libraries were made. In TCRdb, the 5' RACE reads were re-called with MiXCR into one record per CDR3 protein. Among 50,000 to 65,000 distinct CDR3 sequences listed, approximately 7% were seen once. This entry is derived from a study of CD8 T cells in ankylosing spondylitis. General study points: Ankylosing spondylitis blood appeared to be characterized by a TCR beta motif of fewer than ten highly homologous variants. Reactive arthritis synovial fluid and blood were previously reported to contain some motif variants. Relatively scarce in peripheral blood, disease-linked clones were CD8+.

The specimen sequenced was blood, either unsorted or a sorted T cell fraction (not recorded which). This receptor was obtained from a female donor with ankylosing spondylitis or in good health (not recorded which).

The CDR3 nucleotides are TGCGCCAGCAGCTTGGCCCAGGGAGGCCCTGAAGCTTTCTTT. Translation gives CASSLAQGGPEAFF. V and J are TRBV5-1 and TRBJ1-1; a possible D gene is TRBD1 (5 bases). CDR3 size: 14 residues. V was clipped by 0 bases and J by 6 bases, with 12 bases between them. Germline values: CDR1 SGHRS, CDR2 YFSETQ.